Listed here are 9 T cell receptor beta chains from one sample, sequenced in a study of identifying expanded T cells in peripheral blood. Some clones are missing from TCRdb's copy, which holds only in-frame ones; the method was immunoSEQ multiplex PCR. The sample carries 70,000 or so clones, 85% to 90% recorded once. Sequencing used blood. These receptors all stem from a person aged 18 to 75 in good health.

The chain employs TRBV21-1 and TRBJ2-4; no DNA check was done on the table's D call, TRBD2. TRBV21-1 is classified as a pseudogene. This CDR3 spans 12 amino acids. The CDR3 loop reads CASSYAGNIQYF. The CDR3 region has the DNA TGTGCCAGCAGCTACGCCGGAAACATTCAGTACTTC.

V gene TRBV5-6 combines with J gene TRBJ2-7; D is ambiguous. V dropped 3 bases and J dropped 6 bases, with 7 bases sitting between them. Germline V gene lookup returns CDR1 SGHDT and CDR2 YYEEEE. The CDR3 runs 11 residues. CDR3 bases: TGTGCCAGCAGCTCAGTATCCGAGCAGTACTTC. Translated: CASSSVSEQYF.

This clone appeared once. The genes are TRBV11-2 and TRBJ1-4; 8 nucleotides line up with TRBD1. This CDR3 contains 15 residues. The V gene end was trimmed by 6 bases and the J gene end by 7 bases; junction bases not matched to a gene: 10. Germline loops: CDR1 SGHAT, CDR2 FQNNGV. The CDR3 nucleotides read TGTGCCAGCAGTGCCGGGACAGGCTACCCTGAAAAACTGTTTTTT. This encodes CASSAGTGYPEKLFF.

J is TRBJ1-4 and V is TRBV4-2; D unresolved. In germline, CDR1 is LGHNA, CDR2 YNFKEQ. V gave up 0 bases and J gave up 5 bases, with 10 bases separating them. CDR3 size: 15 residues. CDR3 region: CASSQDGQENEKLFF. CDR3 in DNA: TGTGCCAGCAGCCAAGATGGCCAGGAAAATGAAAAACTGTTTTTT.

This rearrangement joins TRBV4-3 to TRBJ1-2, with D tentatively TRBD1 (5 bases). This CDR3 spans 17 amino acids. Deletions cut 0 bases from V and 5 bases from J, with 19 bases between. Germline V lookup: CDR1 LGHNA, CDR2 YSLEER. The CDR3 DNA reads TGCGCCAGCAGCCAAGAGTTCTCCCGGCGGGGCACTTATGGCTACACCTTC. Its protein product is CASSQEFSRRGTYGYTF.

The chain is built from TRBV4-3 and TRBJ1-2, with unresolved D. Between the trimmed V and J ends, which lost 0 bases and 0 bases, there was a span of 20 bases. Looked up from germline, CDR1 is LGHNA and CDR2 is YSLEER. This CDR3 is 19 amino acids long. The chain's CDR3 is CASSQDYRSRSGSNYGYTF. The CDR3 nucleotides read TGCGCCAGCAGCCAAGATTACCGGAGCAGGTCCGGTTCTAACTATGGCTACACCTTC.

The chain joins TRBV27 to TRBJ2-1, with D possibly TRBD2 on 5 matching bases. Deletions cut 5 bases from V and 5 bases from J, with 16 bases between. The V gene's germline CDR1 is MNHEY and CDR2 SMNVEV (reference sequence). This CDR3 has 15 residues. The CDR3 DNA sequence: TGTGCCAGCAGTCCCCGATTTCTCGGGGACAATGAGCAGTTCTTC. It specifies CASSPRFLGDNEQFF.

The chain joins TRBV10-3 to TRBJ1-2; D not resolved. CDR1 is ENHRY, CDR2 SYGVKD, per germline. CDR3 size: 18 residues. Trimming removed 0 bases from V and 4 bases from J, with 21 bases in between. The CDR3 DNA reads as TGTGCCATCAGTGAGTCGATCACTCTCGGCAGCCTATTCTATGGCTACACCTTC. Its protein product is CAISESITLGSLFYGYTF.

CDR3 nucleotide sequence: TGTGCCAGCAGCTCCGACAGGGGGCTTGTCACTGAAGCTTTCTTT. Protein: CASSSDRGLVTEAFF. The genes are TRBV9 and TRBJ1-1; TRBD1 aligns across 10 bases. The CDR3 sequence is 15 residues long. J was trimmed by 4 bases and V by 4 bases; bases with no gene match: 7. CDR1 and CDR2 from the germline V gene are SGDLS and YYNGEE.